The entry below gives a single TCR beta chain sequence along with its context. What this receptor recognizes is not known. Its ends do not fully match the called genes, so a read error is possible. RNA was isolated from bulk, unsorted tissue, and RNA quality was assessed with a NanoDrop ND-1000 and an Agilent 2100. Newly diagnosed lung cancer patients without prior chemotherapy who had been admitted for thoracic surgery in China between August and November 2014 were enrolled as donors. The study excluded patients who had received radiotherapy or chemotherapy before or who had another cancer at the same time. Surgical tissue pieces of about 1-2.3 cm3 were preserved in RNAlater solution and were kept at -80 degrees C until use. Preparation of the library involved multiplex PCR. The instrument was an Illumina HiSeq 2500. Following protocols modified from ARM-PCR, the researchers constructed TCRbeta libraries through three rounds of nested PCR with primers (Table S4). PCR products of 200-500 bp were gel-excised and purified with the QIAquick gel extraction kit before sequencing. The paper's processing steps were these. Reads were cleaned using Trimmomatic, were merged into complete CDR3 sequences using FLASH, and were assigned to V(D)J germline segments using MiTCR. Clonal diversity was calculated as the inverse Simpson's index using VDJtools. Productive reads were defined as in-frame sequences without a premature stop codon. Starting from the raw public reads, TCRdb applied fastp trimming at Q25, assembled clones with MiXCR and retained in-frame beta chains. Duplicate CDR3 protein sequences are folded into a single record with the most common DNA and genes. For this entry, the V and J calls and clone size follow TCRdb and not the study's own pipeline. This sample gives some 90,000 distinct CDR3 sequences in total; about 66% of them show up just once. The top ten clones comprise 15% of the sample.

The data were obtained in a study of tumor and adjacent non-tumor tissue in lung cancer (dated by TCRdb to 2017 to 2018). For the wider study: The cohort included more than nine adenocarcinoma, a couple of squamous cell carcinoma and 1 small cell lung cancer patients. Sequencing generated a total of 95 million to 150 million productive TCRbeta reads, averaging around 4 million reads per sample. The roughly 15 enrolled patients, of whom 10 were men and 5 were women, were aged 31 to 76 years and were diagnosed with TNM stage I to III disease. The study compared bulk TCRbeta repertoires from lung tumor tissue and matched distant non-tumor lung tissue of approximately 14 lung cancer patients. TCRbeta CDR3 sequencing was performed on more than 25 paired specimens, with one tumor sample and one normal lung sample collected per patient. Summary of the overall study and its limitations: The cohort had only about 14 patients, and the authors noted that larger samples and more detailed clinical data are needed. The top 100 clones accounted for a significantly larger cumulative portion of the repertoire in normal lung than in tumor tissue. Tumor tissue showed significantly higher TCR diversity (inverse Simpson) than normal lung tissue, at around 450 vs 150 (P = 0.0075, Mann-Whitney U test). Because peripheral blood was not sequenced, blood TCRbeta repertoires in the lung cancer patients of the study were not examined. Significantly higher TCR diversity was found in younger patients, and higher tumor TCR diversity was associated with shorter overall and disease-free survival. The methods do not name the sequencing platform or mention unique molecular identifiers.

Including cysteine and phenylalanine, the CDR3 has 13 amino acids. Solely the CDR3 DNA is kept, with 39 bases framed from the first base. The germline V gene yields SQVTM for CDR1 and ANQGSEA for CDR2. This receptor chain uses TRBV29-1 and TRBJ2-5; there is no confident call for the D gene. The receptor was isolated from a man between 65 and 79 years old with non-small cell lung cancer. The sequencing sample was made of lung tumor tissue. The nucleotides read TGCATCGTTCATGGCGCTGGGCAAGAGACCCAATACTTC. The translation is CIVHGAGQETQYF.